The 31 T cell receptor beta chains listed next were all sequenced from one sample in a study of blood T cell repertoires in COVID-19. Repertoires were generated with immunoSEQ multiplex PCR, while TCRdb's copy carries only in-frame clones and drops some. The sample has about 33,000 clones; 85% to 90% are singletons. The specimen sequenced was peripheral blood. Source of these receptors: a human donor in a cohort sampled during active COVID-19.

The genes are TRBV3-1 (or the pseudogene TRBV3-2) and TRBJ1-1; TRBD1 might be the D (6 bases). Germline lookup yields CDR1 LGHDT and CDR2 YNNKEL (reference sequence). The CDR3 has 16 amino acids. Trimming shortened V by 2 bases and J by 7 bases, and 20 bases separated the two germline ends. The CDR3 region has the DNA TGTGCCAGCAGCCAACCGAGGGGGTCCGGAATACTTGAAGCTTTCTTT. Residues: CASSQPRGSGILEAFF.

This sequence joins TRBV7-9 and TRBJ1-4; TRBD1 is a possible D gene (6 bases). Trimming removed 3 bases at V and 7 bases at J, with 12 bases between. This CDR3 is built from 14 residues. Germline V gene lookup returns CDR1 SEHNR and CDR2 FQNEAQ (reference sequence). CDR3 region: CASSFEGEVEKLFF. CDR3 sequence (DNA): TGTGCCAGCAGCTTTGAGGGGGAAGTTGAAAAACTGTTTTTT. The whole variable domain, filled in from reference TRBV7-9 and TRBJ1-4, reads DTGVSQNPRHKITKRGQNVTFRCDPISEHNRLYWYRQTLGQGPEFLTYFQNEAQLEKSRLLSDRFSAERPKGSFSTLEIQRTEQGDSAMYLCASSFEGEVEKLFFGSGTQLSVL.

This clone was found once. Relative to the germline gene, one junction end is altered; a read error may explain this. This specimen includes other DNA sequences encoding the same CDR3. The chain combines TRBV11-2 with TRBJ1-1, with 10 bases that match TRBD1. The CDR3 is 16 amino acids. Per germline, CDR1 SGHAT and CDR2 FQNNGV. CDR3 bases: TGTGCCAGCAGCCTAGAGACAGGGGGCGGGTCTTCGACAGCTTTCTTT. Protein sequence: CASSLETGGGSSTAFF.

The chain joins TRBV7-9 to TRBJ2-7; D ambiguous. Germline V gene data show CDR1 as SEHNR and CDR2 as FQNEAQ (reference sequence). The CDR3 sequence is 14 residues long. Trimming cost V 1 base and J 1 base, with 8 bases left between them. The CDR3 DNA reads as TGTGCCAGCAGCTTAGGCGGCCAATCCTACGAGCAGTACTTC. Residues: CASSLGGQSYEQYF.

Remarks on this clone: Mismatch with germline at one junction end may stem from a read error. The chain is built from TRBV6-1 and TRBJ2-7; possible D gene TRBD2, 5 bases. The CDR3 is 14 amino acids. The germline CDR1 and CDR2 sequences are MNHNS and SASEGT. The CDR3 is CASSEAGMPYEQYF. The CDR3 bases are TGTGCCAGCAGCGAAGCCGGGATGCCTTACGAGCAGTACTTC.

The chain links TRBV29-1 to TRBJ2-7; no clear D gene. Germline V gives CDR1 SQVTM, CDR2 ANQGSEA. The CDR3 contains 12 residues. The V gene lost 4 bases and the J gene lost 2 bases, with 9 bases spanning the gap. CDR3 bases: TGCAGCGTTGGACCAGCGACCTACGAGCAGTACTTC. This sequence encodes CSVGPATYEQYF.

The CDR3 coding sequence is TGTGCCAGCAGTTTTCCGGGACAGGGGATATACGAGCAGTACTTC. This codes for CASSFPGQGIYEQYF. The chain combines TRBV6-2 or TRBV6-3 with TRBJ2-7; 10 nucleotides agree with TRBD1. The CDR3 runs 15 residues. With V trimmed by 4 bases and J by 4 bases, 7 bases remained unmatched. Germline CDR1 and CDR2: MNHEY and SVGEGT.

This clone was seen only once. J is TRBJ2-7 and V is TRBV7-6; D call uncertain. The CDR3 totals 13 residues. CDR1 and CDR2 (germline): SGHVS, FNYEAQ. Between the trimmed V and J ends, which lost 4 bases and 2 bases, there was a span of 9 bases. The CDR3 DNA reads as TGTGCCAGCAGCTCCTACCCCGCCTACGAGCAGTACTTC. Protein sequence: CASSSYPAYEQYF.

By share, this clone ranks as large. The chain recombines TRBV6-5 with TRBJ2-7, with D maybe TRBD1 (5 bases). V lost 2 bases to trimming and J lost 3 bases, with 11 bases between them. Germline loops: CDR1 MNHEY, CDR2 SVGAGI. The CDR3 spans 14 residues. CDR3 nucleotides: TGTGCCAGCAGTTACGGGGCATCCCACTACGAGCAGTACTTC. Its protein is CASSYGASHYEQYF.

This chain joins TRBV28 and TRBJ2-7; no reliable D call. The length of the CDR3 is 14 residues. The germline V and J ends were trimmed by 1 base and 1 base, with 8 bases remaining between them. Germline lookup yields CDR1 MDHEN and CDR2 SYDVKM. The CDR3 sequence: CASSLFAGSYEQYF. CDR3 coding DNA: TGTGCCAGCAGTTTATTCGCAGGTTCCTACGAGCAGTACTTC.

The CDR3 spells CSVVTSGVGGEQFF. CDR3 DNA sequence: TGCAGCGTTGTGACTAGCGGGGTTGGGGGTGAGCAGTTCTTC. The V gene is TRBV29-1, the J gene TRBJ2-1; 11 bases agree with TRBD2. Germline V gene data show CDR1 as SQVTM and CDR2 as ANQGSEA. The CDR3 spans 14 residues. The J segment lost 9 bases and the V segment lost 4 bases, leaving 8 bases of the junction unmatched.

The genes are TRBV7-6 and TRBJ2-7; D may be TRBD1 (5 bases). CDR3 length: 17 amino acids. V was cut by 5 bases and J by 9 bases, with 29 bases left in between. Germline V gives CDR1 SGHVS, CDR2 FNYEAQ. The chain's CDR3 is CASSPSSGQGSYLWQYF. For the CDR3, the DNA is TGTGCCAGCAGCCCATCGTCGGGCCAGGGTAGCTATCTGTGGCAGTACTTC.

This clone was recorded once. This chain joins TRBV6-5 and TRBJ1-3; D perhaps matches TRBD1 (5 bases). CDR3 size: 15 residues. The germline V gene encodes CDR1 MNHEY and CDR2 SVGAGI. Trimming stripped 0 bases from V and 2 bases from J, with 8 bases between. This CDR3 reads CASSYSDTPGNTIYF. As DNA, the CDR3 is TGTGCCAGCAGTTACTCGGACACACCTGGAAACACCATATATTTT.

The chain employs TRBV19 and TRBJ2-1, with TRBD1 matching 8 bases. Per germline, CDR1 LNHDA and CDR2 SQIVND (reference sequence). The V gene end was trimmed by 5 bases and the J gene end by 3 bases; junction bases not matched to a gene: 3. This CDR3 has 14 residues. CDR3 coding DNA: TGTGCCAGTAGTCCAGGGACAGGCTACAATGAGCAGTTCTTC. Protein sequence: CASSPGTGYNEQFF.

This chain connects TRBV7-6 to TRBJ1-1; possibly TRBD1 for D (6 bases). Germline values: CDR1 SGHVS, CDR2 FNYEAQ. V was pared by 0 bases and J by 0 bases, with 8 bases between. CDR3 length: 15 amino acids. The CDR3 loop reads CASSLARDMNTEAFF. In DNA, the CDR3 is TGTGCCAGCAGCTTAGCTAGGGACATGAACACTGAAGCTTTCTTT.

The chain uses TRBV5-1 and TRBJ2-3; 10 bases match TRBD2. The germline V gene has CDR1 SGHRS and CDR2 YFSETQ. Trimming took 3 bases from V and 0 from J; bases not matched to a gene: 10. The CDR3 is 18 residues long. CDR3 in amino acids: CASSYLAGDLSSTDTQYF. For the CDR3, the DNA is TGCGCCAGCAGCTACCTAGCGGGAGACCTGTCGAGCACAGATACGCAGTATTTT.

The chain has TRBV5-1 and TRBJ2-7, with 7 bases that match TRBD1. With V trimmed by 0 bases and J by 7 bases, 7 bases remained unmatched. The length of the CDR3 is 14 residues. The V gene's germline CDR1 is SGHRS and CDR2 YFSETQ. The CDR3 spells CASSLAAGGGEQYF. CDR3 DNA: TGCGCCAGCAGCTTGGCGGCAGGGGGTGGGGAGCAGTACTTC.

This clone was found once. This rearrangement joins TRBV9 to TRBJ2-3, with D uncertain. Germline loops: CDR1 SGDLS, CDR2 YYNGEE. The CDR3 extends over 14 amino acids. V lost 0 bases and J 4 bases, leaving 9 bases between the germline ends. CDR3 coding DNA: TGTGCCAGCAGCGTAGATCTAGTTGCAGATACGCAGTATTTT. Protein product: CASSVDLVADTQYF.

The chain is built from TRBV6-1 and TRBJ2-3, with TRBD1 as a possible D gene (7 bases). CDR3 length equals 14 residues. The V end was cut by 3 bases, the J end by 1 base, with 8 bases between. Per the germline V gene, CDR1 is MNHNS and CDR2 is SASEGT. CDR3 DNA: TGTGCCAGCAGTGACAGGGGGGGCACAGATACGCAGTATTTT. Translated: CASSDRGGTDTQYF.

For the CDR3, the DNA is TGTGCTGCGGGGGACAGGGGGCGCTTGGCGGGGTACAATGAGCAGTTCTTC. It specifies CAAGDRGRLAGYNEQFF. The V gene is TRBV19, the J gene TRBJ2-1, with 12 bases aligning to TRBD1. This CDR3 region has 17 residues. The germline V gene encodes CDR1 LNHDA and CDR2 SQIVND (reference sequence). Variable domain in full (rest from reference TRBV19 and TRBJ2-1): DGGITQSPKYLFRKEGQNVTLSCEQNLNHDAMYWYRQDPGQGLRLIYYSQIVNDFQKGDIAEGYSVSREKKESFPLTVTSAQKNPTAFYLCAAGDRGRLAGYNEQFFGPGTRLTVL.

The CDR3 is CASSYWGQGRNTEAFF. The CDR3 DNA follows: TGTGCCAGCAGTTACTGGGGACAGGGGCGTAACACTGAAGCTTTCTTT. This sequence joins TRBV6-2 or TRBV6-3 and TRBJ1-1, with 10 bases aligning to TRBD1. Germline V lookup: CDR1 MNHEY, CDR2 SVGEGT. V gave up 1 base and J gave up 2 bases; unmatched junction bases: 4. This CDR3 is built from 16 residues.

The chain joins TRBV10-2 to TRBJ2-3; 7 nucleotides align to TRBD1. Germline lookup yields CDR1 WSHSY and CDR2 SAAADI. Trimming cost V 8 bases and J 5 bases; bases outside gene matches: 7. The CDR3 has 13 amino acids. The CDR3 protein is CASVEGAGDTQYF. CDR3 bases: TGCGCCAGCGTTGAGGGGGCGGGAGATACGCAGTATTTT.

The chain joins TRBV7-8 to TRBJ2-7; TRBD2 agrees at 14 bases. Trimming cost V 3 bases and J 3 bases; bases outside gene matches: 4. This CDR3 contains 16 residues. Germline V gene sequence: CDR1 SGHVS, CDR2 FQNEAQ. The CDR3 DNA reads TGTGCCAGCAGCTTCCAAGGGACTAGCGGGAGCTACGAGCAGTACTTC. Its translation: CASSFQGTSGSYEQYF.

The J gene is TRBJ2-5, the V gene TRBV11-2; 14 bases line up with TRBD2. This CDR3 has 16 amino acids. Germline V CDR1 and CDR2: SGHAT, FQNNGV. V lost 1 base, J lost 4 bases, and 2 bases stayed unmatched. CDR3 protein: CASSLGTSGGLETQYF. The CDR3 DNA is TGTGCCAGCAGCTTAGGGACTAGCGGGGGGTTAGAGACCCAGTACTTC.

This chain links TRBV3-1 (or the pseudogene TRBV3-2) with TRBJ2-7; a weak D match, TRBD2 (5 bases). In germline, CDR1 is LGHDT, CDR2 YNNKEL (reference sequence). Trimming took 1 base from V and 3 from J, leaving 13 bases between them. This CDR3 has 15 amino acids. The CDR3 DNA follows: TGTGCCAGCAGCCAAGTCTCGGGGATCCTCTACGAGCAGTACTTC. It specifies CASSQVSGILYEQYF.

V and J are TRBV6-5 and TRBJ2-5; tentatively, D is TRBD1 (6 bases). CDR3 length: 12 amino acids. With 5 bases removed from V and 4 bases from J, the gap between germline ends came to 8 bases. Germline V gene lookup returns CDR1 MNHEY and CDR2 SVGAGI. The CDR3 loop is CASSPQGETQYF. The CDR3 nucleotides read TGTGCCAGCAGTCCACAGGGAGAGACCCAGTACTTC.

The V and J genes are TRBV5-4 and TRBJ1-3; the D gene is possibly TRBD1 (5 bases). Germline CDR1 SGHNT, CDR2 YYREEE (reference sequence). V shed 4 bases and J shed 0 bases, with 11 bases lying between them. This CDR3 region has 15 residues. The chain's CDR3 is CASSMTVSSGNTIYF. The CDR3 DNA follows: TGTGCCAGCAGCATGACAGTGAGCTCTGGAAACACCATATATTTT.

The rearrangement uses TRBV14 and TRBJ2-7, with D unresolved. Germline V CDR1 and CDR2: SGHDN, FVKESK. Trimming took off 1 base at V and 2 bases at J, with 3 bases between the two ends. The CDR3 is made up of 12 amino acids. For the CDR3, the DNA is TGTGCCAGCAGCCAAGGGCCCTACGAGCAGTACTTC. Translation: CASSQGPYEQYF.

This clone was detected only once. The rearrangement links TRBV18 to TRBJ2-5; TRBD1 matches at 7 bases. The CDR3 is 14 amino acids. V gave up 4 bases and J gave up 3 bases; unmatched junction bases: 5. In germline, CDR1 is KGHSH, CDR2 LQKENI. The CDR3 spells CASSRSQGEETQYF. In nucleotides, the CDR3 is TGTGCCAGCTCACGAAGTCAGGGGGAAGAGACCCAGTACTTC.

The CDR3 reads CAISDRGGPDYEQYF. In nucleotides, the CDR3 is TGTGCCATCAGTGATAGGGGTGGTCCCGACTACGAGCAGTACTTC. This rearrangement joins TRBV10-3 to TRBJ2-7; possibly TRBD1 for D (5 bases). CDR1 is ENHRY and CDR2 is SYGVKD in the germline V gene. With 3 bases removed from V and 3 bases from J, the gap between germline ends came to 15 bases. This CDR3 region has 15 residues.

The V gene is TRBV9, the J gene TRBJ2-1; 10 bases line up with TRBD2. Germline CDR1 is SGDLS and CDR2 is YYNGEE. J gave up 4 bases and V 3 bases, and 4 bases lay outside the gene matches. This CDR3 has 15 amino acids. The CDR3 DNA sequence: TGTGCCAGCAGCGCCACTAGCGGGGAGTACAATGAGCAGTTCTTC. This codes for CASSATSGEYNEQFF.